A single sample gave rise to the 6 T cell receptor beta chains below, sequenced in a study of Tregs in tolerant kidney transplant recipients. Profiled with immunoSEQ multiplex PCR; TCRdb holds only in-frame clones, not every one. The table records 100,000 to 120,000 clones, 90% of them present only once. The sequenced sample was CD4+ T cells from blood, obtained before the transplant. Every receptor here comes from a human donor who received a combined kidney and bone marrow transplant.

This sequence joins TRBV5-4 and TRBJ2-5; 13 bases map to TRBD2. This CDR3 spans 17 amino acids. V dropped 2 bases and J dropped 5; count of bases not matched to a gene: 9. CDR1 is SGHNT and CDR2 is YYREEE in the germline V gene (reference sequence). The CDR3 here is CASSFTSGGAMAETQYF. The CDR3 nucleotides are TGTGCCAGCAGCTTCACTAGCGGGGGGGCGATGGCGGAGACCCAGTACTTC.

CDR3 sequence reads: CAWSRGLATQYF. For the CDR3, the DNA is TGTGCCTGGAGTCGGGGACTAGCAACGCAGTATTTT. The chain is built from TRBV30 and TRBJ2-3; 9 nucleotides align to TRBD2. The CDR3 is 12 amino acids. After removal of 2 bases from V and 9 bases from J, the junction contained 3 bases not matched to a gene. The V gene's germline CDR1 is GTSNPN and CDR2 SVGIG (reference sequence).

The chain recombines TRBV18 with TRBJ1-3, with D tentatively TRBD1 (5 bases). CDR3 size: 13 residues. Germline lookup yields CDR1 KGHSH and CDR2 LQKENI. Trimming took 6 bases from V and 6 from J, leaving 12 bases between them. CDR3 DNA: TGTGCCAGCTCGCAAAAAGGGGAAAACACCATATATTTT. Translating it yields CASSQKGENTIYF.

In DNA, the CDR3 is TGCGCCAGCAGCTCAATAGGACAGGCGAATTCACCCCTCCACTTT. The encoded protein is CASSSIGQANSPLHF. The chain recombines TRBV5-1 with TRBJ1-6, with 7 bases aligning to TRBD1. This CDR3 is built from 15 residues. The ends lost 3 bases at V and 7 bases at J; junction bases unmatched: 7. Germline V gene data show CDR1 as SGHRS and CDR2 as YFSETQ.

V gene TRBV4-2 combines with J gene TRBJ2-3; 7 nucleotides align to TRBD1. CDR3 length: 18 amino acids. Unmatched junction bases numbered 14, after V lost 5 bases and J lost 0 bases. CDR1 LGHNA and CDR2 YNFKEQ come from the germline V gene. The CDR3 reads CASSERLNRGPSTDTQYF. DNA for the CDR3: TGTGCCAGCAGCGAGAGACTTAACAGGGGCCCTAGCACAGATACGCAGTATTTT.

A single count supports this clone. V and J are TRBV7-2 and TRBJ1-4; tentative D call: TRBD1 (6 bases). The germline V and J ends were trimmed by 5 bases and 10 bases, with 17 bases remaining between them. CDR1 SGHTA and CDR2 FQGNSA come from the germline V gene. The CDR3 consists of 14 residues. CDR3 in amino acids: CASSADRWGRKLFF. CDR3 sequence (DNA): TGTGCCAGCAGCGCCGACAGGTGGGGACGAAAACTGTTTTTT.